This is a list of T cell receptor beta chains from one sample in a study of T cell responses to AZD1222 COVID-19 vaccine. Sequenced by immunoSEQ multiplex PCR; TCRdb stores in-frame clones only, minus some. The sample comprises more than 70,000 clones, 86% of which are singletons, and over 7.5% rests with the top ten. Sequenced here: peripheral blood, sampled on day 0 of AZD1222 vaccination. The origin of the receptors is an adult in good health. Both conserved end residues are part of each CDR3. A D gene is named only where the DNA matches it firmly. Size values are once, few and many counts, or a class for expanded clones, and some rows have none.

>16|TRBV3-1/TRBV3-2|TRBD1|.|TRBJ2-1
CASSQGAAGGYNEQFF
TGTGCCAGCAGCCAAGGGGCGGCAGGGGGCTACAATGAGCAGTTCTTC
>13|TRBV2|TRBD2|.|TRBJ2-3
CASRLALTDTQYF
TGTGCCAGCCGACTAGCACTCACAGATACGCAGTATTTT
>16|TRBV5-6|TRBD1|.|TRBJ2-7
CASSPAGTGVLGEQYF
TGTGCCAGCAGCCCGGCCGGGACAGGGGTTTTAGGCGAGCAGTACTTC
>15|TRBV6-1|TRBD2|.|TRBJ2-3
CASSERERETDTQYF
TGTGCCAGCAGTGAGCGGGAGCGGGAGACAGATACGCAGTATTTT
>15|TRBV3-1/TRBV3-2|TRBD1|.|TRBJ2-7
CASSSGTGIPYEQYF
TGTGCCAGCAGCTCCGGGACAGGGATACCCTACGAGCAGTACTTC
>13|TRBV12-3/TRBV12-4|.|.|TRBJ1-1
CASSLELETEAFF
TGTGCCAGCAGTTTAGAATTGGAGACTGAAGCTTTCTTT
>10|TRBV5-8|.|.|TRBJ1-1
CASPNTEAFF
TGTGCCAGCCCAAACACTGAAGCTTTCTTT
>13|TRBV2|.|.|TRBJ2-3
CASSELGVDTQYF
TGTGCCAGCAGTGAACTAGGGGTAGATACGCAGTATTTT
>17|TRBV27|TRBD1|.|TRBJ2-7
CASSLSPQGPISYEQYF
TGTGCCAGCAGTTTATCGCCACAGGGGCCAATCTCCTACGAGCAGTACTTC
>13|TRBV11-3|.|.|TRBJ2-1
CASSLERVSEQFF
TGTGCCAGCAGCTTAGAGAGGGTTAGCGAGCAGTTCTTC
>14|TRBV5-1|TRBD1|once|TRBJ2-7
CASSFTQGTYEQYF
TGCGCCAGCAGCTTCACACAGGGGACCTACGAGCAGTACTTC
>13|TRBV6-2/TRBV6-3|.|few|TRBJ1-5
CASSFVGFQPQHF
TGTGCCAGCAGTTTCGTGGGTTTCCAGCCCCAGCATTTT
>11|TRBV28|.|.|TRBJ1-1
CASSLGWRAFF
TGTGCCAGCAGTTTAGGGTGGCGAGCTTTCTTT
>17|TRBV4-3|TRBD1|.|TRBJ1-6
CASSQHLTGASNSPLHF
TGCGCCAGCAGCCAACACTTGACAGGGGCGAGTAATTCACCCCTCCACTTT
>13|TRBV6-2/TRBV6-3|.|.|TRBJ2-5
CASSSGTLETQYF
TGTGCCAGCAGCTCCGGGACTCTAGAGACCCAGTACTTC
>16|TRBV5-1|.|.|TRBJ1-3
CASSPIPTFSGNTIYF
TGCGCCAGCAGCCCTATACCAACTTTCTCTGGAAACACCATATATTTT
>11|TRBV5-6|.|.|TRBJ1-2
CASSRRYGYTF
TGTGCCAGCAGCCGGAGGTATGGCTACACCTTC
>15|TRBV28|TRBD1|.|TRBJ1-4
CASSLPRTGREKLFF
TGTGCCAGCAGTTTACCCCGGACAGGGCGGGAAAAACTGTTTTTT
>13|TRBV30|TRBD1|.|TRBJ1-4
CAWRDRAGEKLFF
TGTGCCTGGAGGGACAGGGCAGGAGAAAAACTGTTTTTT
>14|TRBV5-1|.|.|TRBJ1-3
CASSLAGFGNTIYF
TGCGCCAGCAGCCTGGCAGGGTTCGGAAACACCATATATTTT
>13|TRBV28|.|.|TRBJ1-1
CASSLIAQTEAFF
TGTGCCAGCAGTCTAATCGCGCAGACTGAAGCTTTCTTT
>13|TRBV7-9|.|.|TRBJ1-1
CASSFGGGSEAFF
TGTGCCAGCAGCTTCGGAGGGGGATCTGAAGCTTTCTTT